A selection of T cell receptor beta chains follows, all from one sample in a study of cytomegalovirus exposure and HLA in healthy donors. Clones were read by immunoSEQ multiplex PCR, and TCRdb kept only the in-frame ones, dropping some. The sample includes about 140,000 clones, about 80% of them seen just once. The specimen was PBMCs. The origin of the receptors is a man younger than 35 in good health and CMV-seronegative. The CDR3 runs from the conserved cysteine through the conserved F or W. The order of the fields is V gene, clone size, J gene, D gene, CDR3 protein, CDR3 DNA. D genes are given only for firm matches. Clone size is stated in some rows and not others, as once, few, many or a class when expanded.

TRBV5-4	NA	TRBJ2-3	NA	CASSFRADTQYF	TGTGCCAGCAGCTTCCGGGCAGATACGCAGTATTTT
TRBV19	NA	TRBJ2-7	NA	CASSPPGSNSYEQYF	TGTGCCAGTAGTCCGCCCGGGTCCAACTCCTACGAGCAGTACTTC
TRBV7-9	NA	TRBJ2-3	NA	CASSRSGGHTDTQYF	TGTGCCAGCAGCCGTAGCGGTGGCCACACAGATACGCAGTATTTT
TRBV29-1	NA	TRBJ1-2	NA	CSVDSGGIYGYTF	TGCAGCGTTGATTCCGGGGGGATATATGGCTACACCTTC
TRBV5-1	NA	TRBJ1-1	NA	CASSLGTRTLWTEAFF	TGCGCCAGCAGCTTGGGGACTAGGACACTTTGGACTGAAGCTTTCTTT
TRBV28	few	TRBJ2-1	TRBD2	CASSSISLAGGYDEQFF	TGTGCCAGCAGTTCGATATCACTAGCGGGAGGGTATGATGAGCAGTTCTTC
TRBV4-2	medium-sized	TRBJ1-1	TRBD1	CASSQVIGQGALGTEAFF	TGTGCCAGCAGCCAAGTTATCGGACAGGGGGCGCTCGGGACTGAAGCTTTCTTT
TRBV6-4	few	TRBJ1-6	TRBD1	CASSDSTGGNSPLHF	TGTGCCAGCAGTGACTCGACAGGGGGCAATTCACCCCTCCACTTT
TRBV6-5	NA	TRBJ1-1	TRBD1	CASSYFGTGDDRAFF	TGTGCCAGCAGTTACTTTGGGACAGGGGATGATCGGGCTTTCTTT
TRBV19	NA	TRBJ2-5	NA	CASSMAGVGTQYF	TGTGCCAGTAGTATGGCTGGAGTCGGGACCCAGTACTTC